This T cell receptor (beta chain) was observed in a study of shared clonotypes between healthy human individuals. Study-wide results and limits: The four-donor shared clonotypes exceeded non-shared clonotypes in generation probability, with non-shared ones scoring lower.

On this clone: Its target is unknown. The same CDR3 is also encoded by other DNA sequences in this sample.

Trimming stripped 0 bases from V and 7 bases from J, with 8 bases between. This CDR3 comprises 13 residues. CDR1 and CDR2 from the germline V gene are SGHNT and YYREEE (reference sequence). Only in-frame clones appear in the TCRdb table, and some are missing; sequencing was by immunoSEQ multiplex PCR. Of approximately 2.1 million clones detected, more than 80% appear once; the ten largest clones hold under 0.45%. The chain uses TRBV5-4 and TRBJ1-5; D remains ambiguous. The sample was naive CD4+ T cells from PBMCs. Indicated subset: CD45RA+ positively selected. The origin of this receptor is a man aged 18-30 years in good health. Some clones in this sample may be carry-over from other donors' samples. The CDR3 loop reads CASSLGPDQPQHF. CDR3 bases: TGTGCCAGCAGCTTGGGTCCGGACCAGCCCCAGCATTTT.